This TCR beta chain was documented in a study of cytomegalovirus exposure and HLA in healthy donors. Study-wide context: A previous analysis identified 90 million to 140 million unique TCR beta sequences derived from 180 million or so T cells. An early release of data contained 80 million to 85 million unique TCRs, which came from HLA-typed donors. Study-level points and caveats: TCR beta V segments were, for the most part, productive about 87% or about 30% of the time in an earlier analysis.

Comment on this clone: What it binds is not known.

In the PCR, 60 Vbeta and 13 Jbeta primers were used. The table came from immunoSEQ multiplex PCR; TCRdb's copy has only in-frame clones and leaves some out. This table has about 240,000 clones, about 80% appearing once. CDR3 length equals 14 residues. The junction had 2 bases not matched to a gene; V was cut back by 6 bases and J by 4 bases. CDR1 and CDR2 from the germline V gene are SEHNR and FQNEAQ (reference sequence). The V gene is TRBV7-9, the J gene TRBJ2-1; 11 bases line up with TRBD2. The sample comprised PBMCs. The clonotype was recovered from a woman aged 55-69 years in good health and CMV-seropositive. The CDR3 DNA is TGTGCCAGCAGGGGACTAGCGGATTACAATGAGCAGTTCTTC. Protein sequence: CASRGLADYNEQFF.